This entry concerns a single T cell receptor (beta chain). Its antigen is unidentified. A much larger clone differs from this one at a single base, so this may be a read error. One entry per CDR3 protein results from TCRdb running MiXCR on the reads. Of approximately 250,000 distinct CDR3 sequences detected, 22% appear once; the ten largest clones hold 15% to 20%. Per the germline V gene, CDR1 is SEHNR and CDR2 is FQNEAQ (reference sequence). The CDR3 totals 15 residues. Deletions cut 1 base from V and 9 bases from J, with 16 bases between. This specimen comes from a study of T cell repertoires in cytomegalovirus infection. Study summary: It can be stated that public TCR beta signatures indicated CMV infection as well as a matching HLA type. Study findings and constraints: Carriers of CMV and the relevant HLA type were discriminated by public TCR beta frequency. The ex vivo response showed dominance by HLA-C-restricted CMV-specific TCR beta clonotypes.

The chain is built from TRBV7-9 and TRBJ1-5; TRBD1 might be the D (5 bases). The sample taken for sequencing was CD8+ T cells from PBMCs. The source is a human donor in good health (CMV status not recorded). Some clones in this sample may be carry-over from other donors' samples. CDR3 region: CASSLEGELLRPQHF. The CDR3 DNA reads TGTGCCAGCAGCTTAGAAGGGGAATTGCTTCGGCCCCAGCATTTT.